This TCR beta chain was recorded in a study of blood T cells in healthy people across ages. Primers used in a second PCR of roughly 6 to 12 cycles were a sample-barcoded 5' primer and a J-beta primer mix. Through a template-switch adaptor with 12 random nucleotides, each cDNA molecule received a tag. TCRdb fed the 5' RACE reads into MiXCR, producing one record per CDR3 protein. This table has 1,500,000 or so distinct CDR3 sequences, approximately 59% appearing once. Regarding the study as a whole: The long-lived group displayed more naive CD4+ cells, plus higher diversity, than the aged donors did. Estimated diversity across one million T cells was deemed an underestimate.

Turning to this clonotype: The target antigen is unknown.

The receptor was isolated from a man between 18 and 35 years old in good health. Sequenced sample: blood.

The CDR3 protein is CSVAPGYNSPLHF. CDR3 nucleotides: TGCAGCGTTGCTCCAGGATATAATTCACCCCTCCACTTT. The rearrangement links TRBV29-1 to TRBJ1-6; D ambiguous. The CDR3 spans 13 residues. V shed 4 bases and J shed 4 bases, with 8 bases lying between them. Germline V gives CDR1 SQVTM, CDR2 ANQGSEA. Variable domain in full (rest from reference TRBV29-1 and TRBJ1-6): SAVISQKPSRDICQRGTSLTIQCQVDSQVTMMFWYRQQPGQSLTLIATANQGSEATYESGFVIDKFPISRPNLTFSTLTVSNMSPEDSSIYLCSVAPGYNSPLHFGNGTRLTVT.